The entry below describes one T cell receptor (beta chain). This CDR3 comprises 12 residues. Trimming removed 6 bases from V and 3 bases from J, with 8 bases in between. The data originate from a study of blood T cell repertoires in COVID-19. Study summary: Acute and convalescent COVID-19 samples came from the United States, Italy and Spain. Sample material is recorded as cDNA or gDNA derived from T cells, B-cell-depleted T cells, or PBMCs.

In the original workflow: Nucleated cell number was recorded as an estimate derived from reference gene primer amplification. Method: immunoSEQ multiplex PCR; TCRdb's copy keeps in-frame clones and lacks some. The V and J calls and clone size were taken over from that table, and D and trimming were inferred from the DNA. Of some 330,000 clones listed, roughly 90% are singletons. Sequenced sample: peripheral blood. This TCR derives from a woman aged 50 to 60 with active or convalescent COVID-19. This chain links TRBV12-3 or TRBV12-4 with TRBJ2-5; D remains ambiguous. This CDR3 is CASRYEEETQYF. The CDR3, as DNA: TGTGCCAGCAGGTACGAGGAAGAGACCCAGTACTTC.